This TCR beta chain was identified during a study of siplizumab effects on memory and regulatory T cells. Some clones are missing from TCRdb's copy, which holds only in-frame ones; the method was immunoSEQ multiplex PCR. The sample lists roughly 100,000 clones, around nine tenths occurring once. Germline V gene lookup returns CDR1 MDHEN and CDR2 SYDVKM. The CDR3 loop spans 13 amino acids. V shed 1 base and J shed 11 bases, with 14 bases lying between them. V is TRBV28 and J is TRBJ1-1; D is unresolved. The sequence was obtained from a human donor in good health. The sequenced sample consisted of CD4+ T cells sorted from blood. CDR3 in amino acids: CASSLSASALAFF. CDR3 DNA: TGTGCCAGCAGTTTATCGGCGTCAGCCTTGGCTTTCTTT.